Sequencing of this TCR beta chain was carried out in a study of OX40 agonist ivuxolimab in advanced cancers. Turning to the study itself: Dosing consisted of intravenous ivuxolimab at 0.01 to 10 mg/kg every 2 weeks. Dose-escalation patients' cancers were hepatocellular carcinoma, melanoma, renal cell or head and neck cancer. Therapy given before enrollment (anti-PD-1, anti-PD-L1 or anti-CTLA-4) was allowed, and under 45% had some.

Profiling relied on immunoSEQ multiplex PCR, and the TCRdb table lists in-frame clones only, not all of them. The data hold about 45,000 clones, with 88% observed a single time. J gave up 0 bases and V 1 base, and 4 bases lay outside the gene matches. Germline lookup yields CDR1 GTSNPN and CDR2 SVGIG (reference sequence). This CDR3 is 15 amino acids long. The rearrangement uses TRBV30 and TRBJ2-3, with 7 positions matching TRBD2. The clonotype was recovered from an adult with an advanced solid tumor such as melanoma, head and neck, liver or kidney cancer. Sequences were derived from CD4+ or CD8+ T cells sorted from blood, sampled in a trial of the OX40 agonist ivuxolimab. The CDR3 coding sequence is TGTGCCTGGAGTGGAGCTAGCGGAAGCACAGATACGCAGTATTTT. Translated, it gives CAWSGASGSTDTQYF.